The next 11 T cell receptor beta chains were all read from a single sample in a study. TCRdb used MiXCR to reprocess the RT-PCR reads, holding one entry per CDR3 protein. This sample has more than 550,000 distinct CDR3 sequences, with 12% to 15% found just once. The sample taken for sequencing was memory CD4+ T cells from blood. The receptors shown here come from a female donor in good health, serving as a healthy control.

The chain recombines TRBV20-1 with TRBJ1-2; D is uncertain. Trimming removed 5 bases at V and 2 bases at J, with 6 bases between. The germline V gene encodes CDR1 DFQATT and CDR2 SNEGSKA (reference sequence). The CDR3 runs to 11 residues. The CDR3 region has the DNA TGCAGTGCTCCGGGGAACTATGGCTACACCTTC. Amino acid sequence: CSAPGNYGYTF.

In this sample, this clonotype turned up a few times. The CDR3 DNA is TGCGCCAGCAGCTTGTTAGGAACCCGAACCTACGAGCAGTACTTC. This encodes CASSLLGTRTYEQYF. This chain joins TRBV5-1 and TRBJ2-7; D uncertain. The CDR3 is 15 amino acids. Germline V gene data show CDR1 as SGHRS and CDR2 as YFSETQ. Trimming left V 1 base short and J 2 bases short, with 13 bases between.

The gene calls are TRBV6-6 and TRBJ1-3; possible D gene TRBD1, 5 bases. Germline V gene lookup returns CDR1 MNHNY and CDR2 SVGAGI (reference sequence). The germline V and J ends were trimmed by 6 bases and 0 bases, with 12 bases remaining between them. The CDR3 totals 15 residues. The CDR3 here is CASRNGGDSGNTIYF. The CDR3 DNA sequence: TGTGCCAGCAGAAACGGAGGGGACTCTGGAAACACCATATATTTT.

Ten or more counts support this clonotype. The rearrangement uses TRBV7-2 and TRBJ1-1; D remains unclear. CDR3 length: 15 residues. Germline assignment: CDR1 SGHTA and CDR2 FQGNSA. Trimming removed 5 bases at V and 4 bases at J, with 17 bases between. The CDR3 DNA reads TGTGCCAGCAGCCAGACCGTTAGTGCCGGCACTGAAGCTTTCTTT. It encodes CASSQTVSAGTEAFF.

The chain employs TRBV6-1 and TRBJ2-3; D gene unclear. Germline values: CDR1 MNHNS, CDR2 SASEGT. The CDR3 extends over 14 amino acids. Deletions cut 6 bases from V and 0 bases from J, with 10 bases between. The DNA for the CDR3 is TGTGCCAGCAGGGAGTCGTGGAGCACAGATACGCAGTATTTT. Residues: CASRESWSTDTQYF.

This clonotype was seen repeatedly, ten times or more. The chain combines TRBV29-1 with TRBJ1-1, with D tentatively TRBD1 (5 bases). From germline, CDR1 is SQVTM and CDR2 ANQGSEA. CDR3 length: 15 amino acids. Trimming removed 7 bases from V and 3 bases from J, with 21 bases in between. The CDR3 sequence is CSGRSSVSGDTEAFF. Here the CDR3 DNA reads TGCAGCGGACGGTCTTCGGTTTCGGGGGACACTGAAGCTTTCTTT.

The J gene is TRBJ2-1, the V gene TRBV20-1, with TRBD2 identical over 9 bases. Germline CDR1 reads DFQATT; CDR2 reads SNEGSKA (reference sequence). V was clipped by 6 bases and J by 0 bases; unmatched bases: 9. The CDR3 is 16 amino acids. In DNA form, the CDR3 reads TGCAGTGCGCCGGGGGCGGGAGGGAGCTCCTACAATGAGCAGTTCTTC. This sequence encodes CSAPGAGGSSYNEQFF.

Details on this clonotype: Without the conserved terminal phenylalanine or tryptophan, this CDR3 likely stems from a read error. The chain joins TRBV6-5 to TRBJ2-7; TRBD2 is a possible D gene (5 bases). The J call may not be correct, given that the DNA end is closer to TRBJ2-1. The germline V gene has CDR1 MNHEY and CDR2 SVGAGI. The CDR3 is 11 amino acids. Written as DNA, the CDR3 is TGTGCCACTAGCCCAATCCTCGAGCAGTTCTCC. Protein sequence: CATSPILEQFS.

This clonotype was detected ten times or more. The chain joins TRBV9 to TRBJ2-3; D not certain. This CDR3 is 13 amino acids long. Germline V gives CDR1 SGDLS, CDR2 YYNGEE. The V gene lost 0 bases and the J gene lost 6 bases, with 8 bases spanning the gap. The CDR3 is CASSVETLDTQYF. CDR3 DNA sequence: TGTGCCAGCAGCGTAGAGACTCTGGATACGCAGTATTTT.

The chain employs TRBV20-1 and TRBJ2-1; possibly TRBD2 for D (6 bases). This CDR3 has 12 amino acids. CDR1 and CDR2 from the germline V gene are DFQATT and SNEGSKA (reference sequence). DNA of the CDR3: TGCAGCTACGTAAATTCCGGGAGCCAGGAGTTCTTC. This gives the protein CSYVNSGSQEFF.

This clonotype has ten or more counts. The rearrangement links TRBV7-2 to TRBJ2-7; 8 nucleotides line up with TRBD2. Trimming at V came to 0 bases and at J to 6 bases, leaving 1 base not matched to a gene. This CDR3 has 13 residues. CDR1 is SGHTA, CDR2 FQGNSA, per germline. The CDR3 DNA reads TGTGCCAGCAGCTTAGCCCGGGAGGGCGAGCAGTACTTC. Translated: CASSLAREGEQYF.